The 28 T cell receptor beta chains reported below all come from one sample, sequenced in a study of T cell responses to AZD1222 COVID-19 vaccine (dated by TCRdb to about 2021). The time point label, read with the paper, signifies: about 28 days (+/-7) after the second vaccine dose. The treatment or condition tag for this specimen amounts to: meningococcal conjugate vaccine given as trial control. Libraries came from the immunoSEQ multiplex PCR assay. TCRdb retrieved this table from immuneACCESS and kept in-frame rearrangements only. Not all clones are present; in checked studies, unresolved V genes account for under half, and no reason is known for the remainder. Counted in this sample were about 76,000 clones; 70% to 80% of them appeared once. Of the sample, approximately 25% falls within the top ten clones. The sequenced sample was peripheral blood, obtained 28 days after the second dose of the MenACWY control vaccine. These receptors were collected from an adult who received the MenACWY meningococcal vaccine as a control.

In this sample, this clone turned up once. The chain recombines TRBV7-2 with TRBJ2-5, with D possibly TRBD1 on 6 matching bases. Germline V gene sequence: CDR1 SGHTA, CDR2 FQGNSA. The CDR3 has 14 amino acids. The V end was cut by 1 base, the J end by 4 bases, with 10 bases between. Here the CDR3 DNA reads TGTGCCAGCAGCTTAGGTGGGGGCCCAGAGACCCAGTACTTC. It translates to CASSLGGGPETQYF.

This chain links TRBV12-3 or TRBV12-4 with TRBJ2-7, with D maybe TRBD1 (6 bases). V was cut by 5 bases and J by 5 bases, with 13 bases left in between. This CDR3 comprises 13 residues. The CDR3 DNA is TGTGCCAGCAGTCAGAAGCAGGGGCACGAGCAGTACTTC. Its translation: CASSQKQGHEQYF.

The V and J genes are TRBV9 and TRBJ2-2, with D possibly TRBD1 on 5 matching bases. V was clipped by 2 bases and J by 4 bases, with 6 bases between them. This CDR3 is built from 13 residues. Germline CDR1 SGDLS, CDR2 YYNGEE. The CDR3 DNA follows: TGTGCCAGCAGCGTCCAGGGCACCGGGGAGCTGTTTTTT. Its translation is CASSVQGTGELFF.

The J gene is TRBJ1-4, the V gene TRBV19; D not resolved. In germline, CDR1 is LNHDA, CDR2 SQIVND (reference sequence). V gave up 3 bases and J gave up 3 bases, with 11 bases separating them. CDR3 length equals 15 residues. CDR3 region: CASSIPGAPNEKLFF. The CDR3 DNA follows: TGTGCCAGTAGTATCCCGGGAGCACCTAATGAAAAACTGTTTTTT. The full variable domain, completed using reference TRBV19 and TRBJ1-4, is DGGITQSPKYLFRKEGQNVTLSCEQNLNHDAMYWYRQDPGQGLRLIYYSQIVNDFQKGDIAEGYSVSREKKESFPLTVTSAQKNPTAFYLCASSIPGAPNEKLFFGSGTQLSVL.

The CDR3 sequence: CASSLGGYPRHTDTQYF. In DNA, the CDR3 is TGTGCCAGCAGCTTAGGGGGCTACCCGAGACACACAGATACGCAGTATTTT. The chain joins TRBV7-8 to TRBJ2-3; D is perhaps TRBD1 (5 bases). CDR1 and CDR2 (germline): SGHVS, FQNEAQ. There are 17 residues in the CDR3. The V gene lost 1 base and the J gene lost 2 bases, with 16 bases spanning the gap. Combining the CDR3 with reference TRBV7-8 and TRBJ2-3 gives the whole variable domain GAGVSQSPRYKVAKRGQDVALRCDPISGHVSLFWYQQALGQGPEFLTYFQNEAQLDKSGLPSDRFFAERPEGSVSTLKIQRTQQEDSAVYLCASSLGGYPRHTDTQYFGPGTRLTVL.

The table lists this clone with a count of one. The rearrangement uses TRBV29-1 and TRBJ1-2, with a tentative D call TRBD1 (5 bases). V was cut by 4 bases and J by 4 bases, with 13 bases left in between. CDR1 SQVTM and CDR2 ANQGSEA come from the germline V gene. The CDR3 sequence is 13 residues long. The CDR3 sequence: CSVAERQTYGYTF. In DNA form, the CDR3 reads TGCAGCGTTGCCGAGAGACAGACCTATGGCTACACCTTC.

The chain has TRBV7-9 and TRBJ1-1; D is unclear. The CDR3 sequence is 13 residues long. Looked up from germline, CDR1 is SEHNR and CDR2 is FQNEAQ (reference sequence). V was trimmed by 0 bases and J by 8 bases, leaving 10 bases between them. The CDR3 region is CASSLASISEAFF. Written as DNA, the CDR3 is TGTGCCAGCAGCTTAGCATCGATATCCGAAGCTTTCTTT.

The V and J genes are TRBV4-2 and TRBJ1-3; D possibly corresponds to TRBD1 (5 bases). V lost 1 base and J 1 base, leaving 14 bases between the germline ends. The CDR3 totals 17 residues. Germline V gene lookup returns CDR1 LGHNA and CDR2 YNFKEQ. CDR3 nucleotide sequence: TGTGCCAGCAGCCAAGTTCGGGGCGGGGGGTCTGGAAACACCATATATTTT. This gives the protein CASSQVRGGGSGNTIYF.

This rearrangement joins TRBV7-8 to TRBJ2-7, with D hard to call. V lost 2 bases to trimming and J lost 6 bases, with 11 bases between them. Per the germline V gene, CDR1 is SGHVS and CDR2 is FQNEAQ. The CDR3 is made up of 13 amino acids. Written as DNA, the CDR3 is TGTGCCAGCAGCTTAAAAAAGCCCACCGAGCAGTACTTC. This encodes CASSLKKPTEQYF.

The CDR3 DNA reads TGCGCCAGCAGCTCGCTACCGAACACTGAAGCTTTCTTT. This codes for CASSSLPNTEAFF. V gene TRBV4-3 combines with J gene TRBJ1-1; no reliable D call. The CDR3 loop spans 13 amino acids. V was trimmed by 5 bases and J by 1 base, leaving 8 bases between them. Germline lookup yields CDR1 LGHNA and CDR2 YSLEER.

The chain has TRBV5-6 and TRBJ2-3; 7 bases fit TRBD1. The CDR3 consists of 15 residues. V lost 6 bases and J lost 5; bases outside the gene matches: 12. Looked up from germline, CDR1 is SGHDT and CDR2 is YYEEEE. In DNA, the CDR3 is TGTGCCAGCACCAAGACAGGGATTCCAGGAGATACGCAGTATTTT. Translated, it gives CASTKTGIPGDTQYF.

The V gene is TRBV27, the J gene TRBJ1-1; TRBD1 aligns across 7 bases. CDR3 length: 13 amino acids. J was trimmed by 8 bases and V by 5 bases; bases with no gene match: 8. Germline V gene lookup returns CDR1 MNHEY and CDR2 SMNVEV (reference sequence). CDR3 loop: CASSPRQGGEAFF. CDR3 coding DNA: TGTGCCAGCAGTCCAAGACAGGGAGGCGAAGCTTTCTTT.

The rearrangement joins TRBV19 to TRBJ1-4; perhaps TRBD1 as D (5 bases). Per the germline V gene, CDR1 is LNHDA and CDR2 is SQIVND (reference sequence). The V gene lost 2 bases and the J gene lost 5 bases, with 6 bases spanning the gap. The CDR3 is 13 residues long. The CDR3 reads CASSINRNEKLFF. Written as DNA, the CDR3 is TGTGCCAGTAGTATAAACAGGAATGAAAAACTGTTTTTT.

The chain joins TRBV10-3 to TRBJ1-1; no clear D. Germline V gene sequence: CDR1 ENHRY, CDR2 SYGVKD. The CDR3 covers 13 residues. V lost 6 bases, J lost 2 bases, and 10 bases lay in between. The CDR3 protein is CAIREGGNTEAFF. The CDR3 nucleotides are TGTGCCATCAGGGAGGGCGGTAACACTGAAGCTTTCTTT.

The chain has TRBV5-1 and TRBJ2-3; 11 bases are shared with TRBD2. The length of the CDR3 is 17 residues. Germline-derived CDR1 and CDR2 are SGHRS and YFSETQ. V was clipped by 2 bases and J by 3 bases; unmatched bases: 8. CDR3 loop: CASSLEVAGGPTDTQYF. DNA for the CDR3: TGCGCCAGCAGCTTAGAAGTAGCGGGAGGGCCAACAGATACGCAGTATTTT.

The chain links TRBV19 to TRBJ1-5, with D possibly TRBD1 on 6 matching bases. V was cut by 1 base and J by 7 bases, with 11 bases left in between. There are 14 residues in the CDR3. Germline loops: CDR1 LNHDA, CDR2 SQIVND (reference sequence). In DNA, the CDR3 is TGTGCCAGTAGTATAGCAGGGGCCGGACAGCCCCAGCATTTT. Its translation is CASSIAGAGQPQHF.

This chain connects TRBV18 to TRBJ1-2, with D perhaps TRBD1 (6 bases). The CDR3 sequence is 13 residues long. Germline values: CDR1 KGHSH, CDR2 LQKENI. Deletions cut 2 bases from V and 4 bases from J, with 8 bases between. The CDR3 reads CASSPDRLYGYTF. The CDR3 DNA follows: TGTGCCAGCTCACCAGACAGGCTCTATGGCTACACCTTC.

The rearrangement links TRBV5-6 to TRBJ1-1; D is perhaps TRBD1 (6 bases). This CDR3 has 15 residues. Trimming cost V 0 bases and J 1 base, with 10 bases left between them. Germline CDR1 is SGHDT and CDR2 is YYEEEE. The CDR3 spells CASSLVGGKNTEAFF. CDR3 bases: TGTGCCAGCAGCTTGGTAGGGGGGAAGAACACTGAAGCTTTCTTT. Full variable domain (remainder filled in from reference TRBV5-6 and TRBJ1-1): DAGVTQSPTHLIKTRGQQVTLRCSPKSGHDTVSWYQQALGQGPQFIFQYYEEEERQRGNFPDRFSGHQFPNYSSELNVNALLLGDSALYLCASSLVGGKNTEAFFGQGTRLTVV.

This clone was detected only once. The chain is built from TRBV30 and TRBJ2-3, with D hard to call. Germline V lookup: CDR1 GTSNPN, CDR2 SVGIG (reference sequence). CDR3 length: 14 residues. Trimming took 2 bases from V and 0 from J, leaving 9 bases between them. CDR3 sequence reads: CAWSQGRSTDTQYF. CDR3 DNA: TGTGCCTGGAGTCAAGGGCGGAGCACAGATACGCAGTATTTT.

This sequence joins TRBV24-1 and TRBJ1-1, with a possible D match to TRBD1 (6 bases). The CDR3 spans 15 residues. V lost 2 bases and J 10 bases, leaving 19 bases between the germline ends. The germline V gene has CDR1 KGHDR and CDR2 SFDVKD. CDR3 nucleotides: TGTGCCACCAGTGATTCGGACAGATTGGGTATAGGAGCTTTCTTT. As protein: CATSDSDRLGIGAFF.

V and J are TRBV19 and TRBJ1-2, with a weak D call TRBD1 (5 bases). Germline V gene sequence: CDR1 LNHDA, CDR2 SQIVND (reference sequence). Trimming removed 3 bases from V and 3 bases from J, with 14 bases in between. This CDR3 has 15 residues. The CDR3 sequence: CASSILGGDHYGYTF. The CDR3 DNA reads as TGTGCCAGTAGTATCCTGGGAGGGGATCACTATGGCTACACCTTC.

The chain employs TRBV19 and TRBJ2-7; D is possibly TRBD2 (5 bases). The CDR3 length is 13 residues. Germline lookup yields CDR1 LNHDA and CDR2 SQIVND (reference sequence). Trimming shortened V by 4 bases and J by 1 base, and 8 bases separated the two germline ends. Here the CDR3 DNA reads TGTGCCAGTAGTACTAGCTTTTCCTACGAGCAGTACTTC. It specifies CASSTSFSYEQYF.

The gene calls are TRBV12-3 or TRBV12-4 and TRBJ2-7, with a tentative D call TRBD1 (5 bases). The CDR3 covers 13 residues. V was clipped by 8 bases and J by 3 bases, with 14 bases between them. CDR3 DNA sequence: TGTGCCAGCGGCGGTACAGGATACTACGAGCAGTACTTC. It yields the protein CASGGTGYYEQYF.

In its sample, this clone was seen many times. Here the CDR3 reads CASRSAAGANVLTF. CDR3 bases: TGTGCCAGCAGGTCGGCGGCCGGGGCCAACGTCCTGACTTTC. V usage is TRBV14 and J usage is TRBJ2-6, with D hard to call. This CDR3 is 14 amino acids long. Germline loops: CDR1 SGHDN, CDR2 FVKESK. The germline V and J ends were trimmed by 6 bases and 4 bases, with 10 bases remaining between them.

The rearrangement links TRBV2 to TRBJ2-7; 7 nucleotides align to TRBD2. From germline, CDR1 is SNHLY and CDR2 FYNNEI. CDR3 size: 15 residues. Losses at the gene ends were 1 base for V and 3 bases for J; bases not matched to a gene: 6. The CDR3 coding sequence is TGTGCCAGCAGTGAAGAACTAGCGAGATTCTACGAGCAGTACTTC. It specifies CASSEELARFYEQYF.

The CDR3: CASSYSAGNNEQFF. The CDR3 DNA reads as TGTGCCAGCAGTTACTCCGCAGGGAACAATGAGCAGTTCTTC. The chain is built from TRBV6-6 and TRBJ2-1; tentative D call: TRBD1 (5 bases). CDR3 length: 14 residues. Trimming removed 0 bases from V and 5 bases from J, with 8 bases in between. Germline V gene lookup returns CDR1 MNHNY and CDR2 SVGAGI (reference sequence).

The chain carries TRBV6-5 and TRBJ1-4; no definite D call. The CDR3 extends over 13 amino acids. Germline values: CDR1 MNHEY, CDR2 SVGAGI. V lost 5 bases, J lost 5 bases, and 9 bases lay in between. The CDR3 DNA reads TGTGCCAGCAGTCCCGGCCAGAATGAAAAACTGTTTTTT. It codes for CASSPGQNEKLFF.

This clone was seen a single time. The rearrangement joins TRBV28 to TRBJ1-4; no firm D call. Germline V gene sequence: CDR1 MDHEN, CDR2 SYDVKM. This CDR3 has 16 residues. Trimming took off 3 bases at V and 0 bases at J, with 11 bases between the two ends. The CDR3 bases are TGTGCCAGCAGTTTTTGGCGAGACTCAACTAATGAAAAACTGTTTTTT. Its translation is CASSFWRDSTNEKLFF.